The next 32 T cell receptor beta chains were all read from a single sample in a study of blood T cell repertoires in COVID-19. Method: immunoSEQ multiplex PCR; TCRdb's copy keeps in-frame clones and lacks some. Of hundreds of thousands of clones listed, roughly nine tenths were seen once; the top ten hold around 6%. What was sequenced was peripheral blood. The receptor set was obtained from a man aged 60 to 75 who had recovered from COVID-19.

The rearrangement joins TRBV11-2 to TRBJ2-3, with a weak D call TRBD2 (5 bases). The V and J ends lost 5 bases and 5 bases respectively, with 20 bases between them. Germline assignment: CDR1 SGHAT and CDR2 FQNNGV. The CDR3 extends over 16 amino acids. The CDR3 DNA follows: TGTGCCAGCAGCCATAAAAGGACGGGGAGTCGAGATACGCAGTATTTT. It codes for CASSHKRTGSRDTQYF.

There are a few counts of this clone. The rearrangement links TRBV18 to TRBJ1-5; a weak D match, TRBD1 (5 bases). V dropped 6 bases and J dropped 3 bases, with 15 bases sitting between them. Germline loops: CDR1 KGHSH, CDR2 LQKENI. The length of the CDR3 is 15 residues. CDR3 region: CASSPGGGVNQPQHF. As DNA, the CDR3 is TGTGCCAGCTCTCCCGGCGGGGGTGTCAATCAGCCCCAGCATTTT. The whole variable domain, remainder taken from reference TRBV18 and TRBJ1-5, is NAGVMQNPRHLVRRRGQEARLRCSPMKGHSHVYWYRQLPEEGLKFMVYLQKENIIDESGMPKERFSAEFPKEGPSILRIQQVVRGDSAAYFCASSPGGGVNQPQHFGDGTRLSIL.

This clone appeared a single time. The rearrangement joins TRBV7-8 to TRBJ1-5; D not resolved. V was cut by 2 bases and J by 2 bases, with 4 bases left in between. The CDR3 totals 13 residues. Germline loops: CDR1 SGHVS, CDR2 FQNEAQ. The CDR3 nucleotides are TGTGCCAGCAGCTTATCCGGCAATCAGCCCCAGCATTTT. It codes for CASSLSGNQPQHF.

For the CDR3, the DNA is TGTGCCAGTAGTTACAGGGATCGGGCCCTTGGAAACACCATATATTTT. Translated: CASSYRDRALGNTIYF. The chain joins TRBV19 to TRBJ1-3; D perhaps matches TRBD1 (6 bases). Trimming shortened V by 5 bases and J by 3 bases, and 17 bases separated the two germline ends. This CDR3 is built from 16 residues. Per germline, CDR1 LNHDA and CDR2 SQIVND (reference sequence).

The rearrangement joins TRBV10-3 to TRBJ2-2; 8 bases fit TRBD2. V lost 0 bases to trimming and J lost 5 bases; unmatched junction nucleotides: 8. This CDR3 spans 17 amino acids. Germline CDR1 ENHRY, CDR2 SYGVKD. The CDR3: CAISESTGGPLTGELFF. The CDR3 nucleotides are TGTGCCATCAGTGAGTCGACGGGAGGGCCTTTAACCGGGGAGCTGTTTTTT.

This chain joins TRBV21-1 and TRBJ2-7; TRBD2, the D gene given by the table, was not confirmed from the DNA. TRBV21-1 is a documented pseudogene. The CDR3 runs 14 residues. CDR3 region: CASSPHSSSYEQYF. The CDR3, as DNA: TGTGCCAGCAGCCCACATAGCTCGTCCTACGAGCAGTACTTC.

The chain is built from TRBV6-2 or TRBV6-3 and TRBJ2-5, with 8 bases lining up with TRBD2. The CDR3 sequence is 20 residues long. Trimming removed 6 bases from V and 0 bases from J; junction bases left unmatched: 21. Per germline, CDR1 MNHEY and CDR2 SVGEGT. The CDR3 here is CASSRIATGGLLGYQETQYF. The CDR3 DNA follows: TGTGCCAGCAGCCGAATCGCGACGGGAGGGCTTTTGGGGTACCAAGAGACCCAGTACTTC.

The CDR3 loop reads CASSPGLAGRGELFF. For the CDR3, the DNA is TGTGCCAGCAGCCCGGGACTAGCGGGAAGGGGGGAGCTGTTTTTT. The V gene is TRBV7-3, the J gene TRBJ2-2, with 13 positions matching TRBD2. The CDR3 covers 15 residues. Losses at the gene ends were 5 bases for V and 8 bases for J; bases not matched to a gene: 5. Germline CDR1 is SGHTA and CDR2 is FQGTGA.

This CDR3 is CASSLQDTTDTQYF. CDR3 sequence (DNA): TGTGCCAGCAGTTTACAAGACACCACAGATACGCAGTATTTT. J is TRBJ2-3 and V is TRBV27; D is uncertain. Trimming took off 2 bases at V and 2 bases at J, with 8 bases between the two ends. The CDR3 sequence is 14 residues long. In germline, CDR1 is MNHEY, CDR2 SMNVEV (reference sequence).

This rearrangement joins TRBV24-1 to TRBJ2-2; 8 positions agree with TRBD1. V dropped 0 bases and J dropped 0; count of bases not matched to a gene: 2. This CDR3 has 17 residues. The V gene's germline CDR1 is KGHDR and CDR2 SFDVKD. CDR3 sequence: CATSDLRQGSNTGELFF. The CDR3 nucleotides are TGTGCCACCAGTGATTTGAGACAGGGGTCGAACACCGGGGAGCTGTTTTTT.

V gene TRBV6-2 or TRBV6-3 combines with J gene TRBJ1-2; tentative D call: TRBD1 (6 bases). CDR3 size: 16 residues. Germline-derived CDR1 and CDR2 are MNHEY and SVGEGT. V was cut by 6 bases and J by 4 bases, with 21 bases left in between. CDR3 DNA sequence: TGTGCCAGCAGCCCCATCGGACAGAAAACTATCTATGGCTACACCTTC. The encoded protein is CASSPIGQKTIYGYTF.

The V call is TRBV6-5, the J call TRBJ2-7; possible D gene TRBD2, 5 bases. Trimming removed 6 bases from V and 2 bases from J, with 8 bases in between. Germline-derived CDR1 and CDR2 are MNHEY and SVGAGI. The CDR3 is 12 residues long. In nucleotides, the CDR3 is TGTGCCAGCAGGGACTGGACCTACGAGCAGTACTTC. This gives the protein CASRDWTYEQYF.

V is TRBV7-2 and J is TRBJ2-2; 7 bases are a match to TRBD2. The CDR3 covers 14 residues. Germline V gives CDR1 SGHTA, CDR2 FQGNSA. The junction had 2 bases not matched to a gene; V was cut back by 1 base and J by 6 bases. For the CDR3, the DNA is TGTGCCAGCAGCTTAGGACTAGCTTCCGGGGAGCTGTTTTTT. Translation gives CASSLGLASGELFF.

The chain has TRBV25-1 and TRBJ1-6; D unclear. Germline CDR1 reads MGHDK; CDR2 reads SYGVNS. The CDR3 has 15 amino acids. V was pared by 6 bases and J by 10 bases, with 19 bases between. The CDR3 region is CASRETRVRGSPLHF. The CDR3 DNA follows: TGTGCCAGCAGGGAAACTAGGGTCAGAGGGTCACCCCTCCACTTT.

This rearrangement joins TRBV25-1 to TRBJ2-3, with D perhaps matching TRBD2 (5 bases). The ends were cut back, 3 bases at V and 4 bases at J, with 14 bases in the middle. The CDR3 totals 15 residues. The germline CDR1 and CDR2 sequences are MGHDK and SYGVNS. The CDR3 coding sequence is TGTGCCAGCAGTGAGCTAGGCGCCGGGGCAGATACGCAGTATTTT. Translation: CASSELGAGADTQYF.

This chain connects TRBV7-2 to TRBJ2-7; 11 nucleotides agree with TRBD2. The CDR3 totals 15 residues. Trimming removed 2 bases from V and 4 bases from J; junction bases left unmatched: 4. CDR1 SGHTA and CDR2 FQGNSA come from the germline V gene. The CDR3 spells CASSLLLAGDYEQYF. CDR3 coding DNA: TGTGCCAGCAGCTTACTACTAGCGGGAGATTACGAGCAGTACTTC.

This clone was found once. V usage is TRBV20-1 and J usage is TRBJ2-2; 9 bases agree with TRBD1. The germline gives CDR1 DFQATT, CDR2 SNEGSKA (reference sequence). This CDR3 comprises 16 residues. Losses at the gene ends were 3 bases for V and 1 base for J; bases not matched to a gene: 6. The CDR3 is CSASPGTGMNTGELFF. The CDR3 DNA is TGCAGTGCTAGTCCCGGGACAGGGATGAACACCGGGGAGCTGTTTTTT.

The V gene is TRBV12-3 or TRBV12-4, the J gene TRBJ1-6; no clear D gene. The germline V and J ends were trimmed by 1 base and 13 bases, with 11 bases remaining between them. The CDR3 runs 13 residues. The CDR3 protein is CASSLDGIRPLHF. In nucleotides, the CDR3 is TGTGCCAGCAGTTTAGACGGGATTCGGCCCCTCCACTTT.

This rearrangement joins TRBV24-1 to TRBJ2-1; D gene uncertain. This CDR3 has 14 residues. Trimming removed 1 base from V and 4 bases from J, with 7 bases in between. Looked up from germline, CDR1 is KGHDR and CDR2 is SFDVKD. Written as DNA, the CDR3 is TGTGCCACCAGTGATTTTGGCGGATACAATGAGCAGTTCTTC. Its protein product is CATSDFGGYNEQFF.

The chain employs TRBV28 and TRBJ2-2, with TRBD1 identical over 8 bases. The CDR3 loop spans 16 amino acids. J lost 3 bases, V lost 3 bases, and 6 bases had no gene match. CDR1 MDHEN and CDR2 SYDVKM come from the germline V gene. The CDR3 DNA follows: TGTGCCAGCAGTTTCCAGGGGGCGCAGGACACCGGGGAGCTGTTTTTT. Its translation is CASSFQGAQDTGELFF.

The chain is built from TRBV5-1 and TRBJ1-2; 7 bases are shared with TRBD1. V lost 0 bases and J lost 5; bases outside the gene matches: 25. The germline gives CDR1 SGHRS, CDR2 YFSETQ. This CDR3 is 21 amino acids long. For the CDR3, the DNA is TGCGCCAGCAGCTTGGCCCACCACTTTGACAGGGCAATAGGTGGGACTTATGGCTACACCTTC. It specifies CASSLAHHFDRAIGGTYGYTF.

The chain links TRBV28 to TRBJ2-7, with 8 bases lining up with TRBD2. This CDR3 comprises 17 residues. J was trimmed by 1 base and V by 8 bases; bases with no gene match: 16. The V gene's germline CDR1 is MDHEN and CDR2 SYDVKM. Here the CDR3 reads CASPPGASGPTSYEQYF. The DNA of the CDR3 is TGTGCCAGCCCCCCTGGGGCTAGCGGGCCCACATCCTACGAGCAGTACTTC. Using reference TRBV28 and TRBJ2-7 for the parts outside the CDR3, the full variable domain is DVKVTQSSRYLVKRTGEKVFLECVQDMDHENMFWYRQDPGLGLRLIYFSYDVKMKEKGDIPEGYSVSREKKERFSLILESASTNQTSMYLCASPPGASGPTSYEQYFGPGTRLTVT.

The rearrangement links TRBV5-5 to TRBJ2-1; 9 bases match TRBD1. Trimming took 4 bases from V and 3 from J; bases not matched to a gene: 8. The CDR3 consists of 16 residues. CDR1 and CDR2 from the germline V gene are SGHKS and YYEKEE (reference sequence). CDR3 sequence (DNA): TGTGCCAGCAGCCCGGCCGGGACAGGGTTCTACAATGAGCAGTTCTTC. Amino acid sequence: CASSPAGTGFYNEQFF.

V usage is TRBV20-1 and J usage is TRBJ2-7; TRBD2 matches at 12 bases. The CDR3 has 16 amino acids. V was clipped by 3 bases and J by 5 bases; unmatched bases: 11. Germline V gene data show CDR1 as DFQATT and CDR2 as SNEGSKA (reference sequence). The CDR3 coding sequence is TGCAGTGCTAGTTCTAGCGGGAGGGCCAGCGGCCACGAGCAGTACTTC. Protein: CSASSSGRASGHEQYF.

The chain employs TRBV6-1 and TRBJ2-3, with D perhaps matching TRBD1 (6 bases). The CDR3 totals 17 residues. V lost 2 bases, J lost 2 bases, and 17 bases lay in between. CDR1 and CDR2 from the germline V gene are MNHNS and SASEGT. The CDR3 DNA follows: TGTGCCAGCAGTGAATTTGGACAGAGACCGAACACAGATACGCAGTATTTT. Translation gives CASSEFGQRPNTDTQYF.

The chain has TRBV19 and TRBJ1-1; unclear D gene. Germline V gene lookup returns CDR1 LNHDA and CDR2 SQIVND (reference sequence). The length of the CDR3 is 16 residues. Trimming pared 5 bases from V and 0 bases from J, leaving 16 bases between. The CDR3 reads CASSPTTKTMNTEAFF. CDR3 in DNA: TGTGCCAGTAGTCCTACCACGAAGACTATGAACACTGAAGCTTTCTTT. The whole variable domain, filled in from reference TRBV19 and TRBJ1-1, reads DGGITQSPKYLFRKEGQNVTLSCEQNLNHDAMYWYRQDPGQGLRLIYYSQIVNDFQKGDIAEGYSVSREKKESFPLTVTSAQKNPTAFYLCASSPTTKTMNTEAFFGQGTRLTVV.

The chain employs TRBV7-2 and TRBJ1-1; 7 bases are shared with TRBD1. Germline CDR1 and CDR2: SGHTA and FQGNSA. The V segment lost 2 bases and the J segment 1 base; nucleotides outside the gene matches: 1. The CDR3 contains 14 residues. CDR3 sequence: CASSLTGANTEAFF. The CDR3 DNA sequence: TGTGCCAGCAGCTTAACAGGGGCGAACACTGAAGCTTTCTTT.

The count of this clone is one. This chain uses TRBV6-5 with TRBJ1-2, with 9 bases fitting TRBD1. Germline V gene lookup returns CDR1 MNHEY and CDR2 SVGAGI. The CDR3 loop spans 15 amino acids. The ends lost 4 bases at V and 8 bases at J; junction bases unmatched: 11. CDR3: CASSSPDRGGFGYTF. CDR3 DNA sequence: TGTGCCAGCAGTTCTCCGGACAGGGGAGGATTCGGCTACACCTTC.

The V gene is TRBV7-8, the J gene TRBJ2-1, with D possibly matching TRBD1 (6 bases). The V gene lost 4 bases and the J gene lost 9 bases, with 13 bases spanning the gap. This CDR3 contains 13 residues. Germline loops: CDR1 SGHVS, CDR2 FQNEAQ. As DNA, the CDR3 is TGTGCCAGCAGCTCCGAACAGGGCTTTGAGCAGTTCTTC. Amino acid sequence: CASSSEQGFEQFF.

This clone was recorded only once. This chain joins TRBV6-5 and TRBJ1-5; D remains unclear. V lost 7 bases and J 3 bases, leaving 10 bases between the germline ends. The length of the CDR3 is 13 residues. In germline, CDR1 is MNHEY, CDR2 SVGAGI. The DNA for the CDR3 is TGTGCCAGCATCCTAGACTCCAATCAGCCCCAGCATTTT. It yields the protein CASILDSNQPQHF.

The genes are TRBV27 and TRBJ1-2; D remains ambiguous. The V end lost 5 bases, the J end lost 8 bases, and 15 bases lay between the germline ends. Germline-derived CDR1 and CDR2 are MNHEY and SMNVEV (reference sequence). The CDR3 has 13 residues. CDR3 residues: CASSPGRGSGYTF. Written as DNA, the CDR3 is TGTGCCAGCAGTCCCGGACGCGGGAGCGGCTACACCTTC.

CDR3 nucleotide sequence: TGTGCCAGCACCCGGGACAGGGGTTACGAGCAGTACTTC. Its protein product is CASTRDRGYEQYF. V usage is TRBV5-4 and J usage is TRBJ2-7; 10 bases line up with TRBD1. The CDR3 spans 13 residues. CDR1 is SGHNT, CDR2 YYREEE, per germline (reference sequence). Trimming took 6 bases from V and 4 from J; bases not matched to a gene: 4.